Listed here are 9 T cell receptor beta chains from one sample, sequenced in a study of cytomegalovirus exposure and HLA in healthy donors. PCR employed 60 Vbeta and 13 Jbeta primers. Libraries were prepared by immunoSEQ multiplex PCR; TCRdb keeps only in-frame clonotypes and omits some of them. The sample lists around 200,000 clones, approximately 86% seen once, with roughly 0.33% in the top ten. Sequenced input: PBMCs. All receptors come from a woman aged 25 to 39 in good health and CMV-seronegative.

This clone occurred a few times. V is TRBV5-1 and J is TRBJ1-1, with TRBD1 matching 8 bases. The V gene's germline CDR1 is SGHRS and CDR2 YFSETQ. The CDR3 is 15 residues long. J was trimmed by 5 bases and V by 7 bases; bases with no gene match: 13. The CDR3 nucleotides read TGCGCCAGCGGACGTCTGACAGGGGATAATACTGAAGCTTTCTTT. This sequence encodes CASGRLTGDNTEAFF. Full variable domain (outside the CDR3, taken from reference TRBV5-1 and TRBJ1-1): KAGVTQTPRYLIKTRGQQVTLSCSPISGHRSVSWYQQTPGQGLQFLFEYFSETQRNKGNFPGRFSGRQFSNSRSEMNVSTLELGDSALYLCASGRLTGDNTEAFFGQGTRLTVV.

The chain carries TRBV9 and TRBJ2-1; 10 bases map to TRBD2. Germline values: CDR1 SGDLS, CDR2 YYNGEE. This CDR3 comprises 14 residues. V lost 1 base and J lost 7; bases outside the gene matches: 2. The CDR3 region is CASSVTSGTNEQFF. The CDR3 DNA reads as TGTGCCAGCAGCGTAACTAGCGGGACAAATGAGCAGTTCTTC.

CDR3 loop: CASSKGQGVYTEAFF. For the CDR3, the DNA is TGTGCCAGCAGCAAGGGACAGGGTGTATACACTGAAGCTTTCTTT. The chain is built from TRBV7-8 and TRBJ1-1; 9 nucleotides match TRBD1. V was clipped by 5 bases and J by 3 bases; unmatched bases: 7. The CDR3 runs 15 residues. Germline-derived CDR1 and CDR2 are SGHVS and FQNEAQ.

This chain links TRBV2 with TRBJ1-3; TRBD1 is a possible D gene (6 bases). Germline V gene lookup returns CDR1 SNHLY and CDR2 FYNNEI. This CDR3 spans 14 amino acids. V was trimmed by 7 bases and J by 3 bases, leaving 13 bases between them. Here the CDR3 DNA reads TGTGCCAGCACGCAACAGGGAGTTGGAAACACCATATATTTT. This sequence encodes CASTQQGVGNTIYF.

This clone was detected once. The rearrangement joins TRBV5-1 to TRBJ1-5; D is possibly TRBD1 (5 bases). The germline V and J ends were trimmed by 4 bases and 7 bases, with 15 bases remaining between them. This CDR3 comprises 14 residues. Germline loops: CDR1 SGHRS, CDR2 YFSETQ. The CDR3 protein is CASSPGQGSQPQHF. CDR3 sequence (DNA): TGCGCCAGCAGCCCAGGGCAGGGCTCGCAGCCCCAGCATTTT.

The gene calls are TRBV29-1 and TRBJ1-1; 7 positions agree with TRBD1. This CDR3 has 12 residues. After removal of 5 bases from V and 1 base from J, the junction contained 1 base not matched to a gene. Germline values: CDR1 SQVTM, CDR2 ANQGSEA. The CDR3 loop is CSVRTGNTEAFF. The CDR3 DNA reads TGCAGCGTTCGGACAGGGAACACTGAAGCTTTCTTT. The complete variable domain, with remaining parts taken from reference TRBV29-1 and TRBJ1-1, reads SAVISQKPSRDICQRGTSLTIQCQVDSQVTMMFWYRQQPGQSLTLIATANQGSEATYESGFVIDKFPISRPNLTFSTLTVSNMSPEDSSIYLCSVRTGNTEAFFGQGTRLTVV.

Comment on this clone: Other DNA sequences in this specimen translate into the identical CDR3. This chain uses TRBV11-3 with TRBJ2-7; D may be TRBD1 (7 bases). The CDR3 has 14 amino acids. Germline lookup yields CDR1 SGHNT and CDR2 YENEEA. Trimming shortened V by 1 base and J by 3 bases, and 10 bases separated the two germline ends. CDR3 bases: TGTGCCAGCAGCTTAGGGGGGGACAGCTACGAGCAGTACTTC. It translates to CASSLGGDSYEQYF. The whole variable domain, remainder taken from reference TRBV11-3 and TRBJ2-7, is EAGVVQSPRYKIIEKKQPVAFWCNPISGHNTLYWYLQNLGQGPELLIRYENEEAVDDSQLPKDRFSAERLKGVDSTLKIQPAELGDSAVYLCASSLGGDSYEQYFGPGTRLTVT.

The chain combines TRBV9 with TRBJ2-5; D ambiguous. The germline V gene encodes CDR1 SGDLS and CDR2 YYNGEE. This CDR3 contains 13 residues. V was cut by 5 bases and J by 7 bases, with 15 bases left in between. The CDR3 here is CASRPGFTGTQYF. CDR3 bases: TGTGCCAGCAGACCGGGTTTTACCGGGACCCAGTACTTC.

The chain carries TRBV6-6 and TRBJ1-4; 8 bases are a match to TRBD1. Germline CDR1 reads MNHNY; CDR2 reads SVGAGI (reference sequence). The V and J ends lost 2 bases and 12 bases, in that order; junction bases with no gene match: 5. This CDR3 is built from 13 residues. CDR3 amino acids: CASSYLGQGQLFF. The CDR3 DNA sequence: TGTGCCAGCAGTTACCTTGGACAGGGACAACTGTTTTTT.